A selection of T cell receptor beta chains follows, all from one sample in a study of T-cell reconstitution after alpha-beta-depleted transplantation in children. TCRdb recomputed calls from the PCR reads with MiXCR, one row per CDR3 protein. The sample consists of more than 300,000 distinct CDR3 sequences, around 15% of them appearing once. The specimen comprised PBMCs, mostly from graft donor cells, sampled 360 days after TCRalphabeta/CD19-depleted stem cell transplant. The source is a male patient aged 2-15 years who had a stem cell transplant for acute lymphoblastic leukemia, so the T cells may come from the graft donor. The CDR3 runs from the conserved cysteine through the conserved F or W. A D gene is named only where the DNA matches it firmly. Clone size appears in some rows only: once, few, many, or a class for an expanded clone.

J gene	V gene	clone size	D gene	CDR3 DNA	CDR3 protein
TRBJ2-1	TRBV7-8	-	-	TGTGCCAGCAGCTCACAGGGAGGTTGGAACAATGAGCAGTTCTTC	CASSSQGGWNNEQFF
TRBJ2-5	TRBV5-4	-	-	TGTGCCAGCAGCCTCAGCTCCAGGGCTTACCAAGAGACCCAGTACTTC	CASSLSSRAYQETQYF
TRBJ2-1	TRBV6-5	many	-	TGTGCCAGCAGCGGACGGGCCTACAATGAGCAGTTCTTC	CASSGRAYNEQFF
TRBJ2-3	TRBV13	many	TRBD1	TGTGCCAGCAGCTCGGACAGGGTACTGTCAGATACGCAGTATTTT	CASSSDRVLSDTQYF
TRBJ2-7	TRBV5-1	-	-	TGCGCCAGCAGCCGGATCATACCGAGCTACGAGCAGTACTTC	CASSRIIPSYEQYF
TRBJ2-2	TRBV30	few	-	TGTGCCTGGATACCCCCGGCGAACACCGGGGAGCTGTTTTTT	CAWIPPANTGELFF
TRBJ2-3	TRBV6-2/TRBV6-3	-	TRBD2	TGTGCCAGCAGTTCGTGGCTAGCGGCGGCGGATACGCAGTATTTT	CASSSWLAAADTQYF
TRBJ1-2	TRBV7-1	-	-	TGTGCCAGCAGCTATGCGACCTTTAAGGGCTACACCTTC	CASSYATFKGYTF
TRBJ2-7	TRBV6-1	few	-	TGTGCCAGCAGGGTTGTGGCAGGGGTTTCCTACGAGCAGTACTTC	CASRVVAGVSYEQYF
TRBJ2-2	TRBV4-3	once	TRBD2	TGCGCCAGCAGCCAAGTTCTAGCGGGAGGTTTCACCGGGGAGCTGTTTTTT	CASSQVLAGGFTGELFF
TRBJ1-1	TRBV29-1	-	-	TGCAGCGTTGAAAAACGGGGAGCGAACACTGAAGCTTTCTTT	CSVEKRGANTEAFF
TRBJ2-7	TRBV20-1	-	-	TGCAGTGCTAGAGATTCGAGGGGCGCGTACGAGCAGTACTTC	CSARDSRGAYEQYF
TRBJ2-3	TRBV7-9	-	-	TGTGCCAGCCAGGGGATAGATACGCAGTATTTT	CASQGIDTQYF
TRBJ2-1	TRBV7-9	few	-	TGTGCCAGCAGCCAAATCCTCGGGGTCTACAATGAGCAGTTCTTC	CASSQILGVYNEQFF
TRBJ2-5	TRBV5-1	-	TRBD1	TGCGCCAGCAGCCTACAGGGGGTCGGAGAGACCCAGTACTTC	CASSLQGVGETQYF
TRBJ2-1	TRBV9	-	TRBD1	TGTGCCAGCTCTTCTCGGACAGGGGAAACCTACAATGAGCAGTTCTTC	CASSSRTGETYNEQFF
TRBJ1-4	TRBV4-3	few	-	TGCGCCAGCAGCCAGGTCGAAGGGATCGATGAAAAACTGTTTTTT	CASSQVEGIDEKLFF
TRBJ2-6	TRBV20-1	-	-	TGCAGTGCCCCTGGAGATTCTGGGGCCAACGTCCTGACTTTC	CSAPGDSGANVLTF
TRBJ2-3	TRBV6-5	few	TRBD1	TGTGCCAGCAGTTCGATGACAGGGGTCCTCACAGATACGCAGTATTTT	CASSSMTGVLTDTQYF
TRBJ2-7	TRBV6-1	once	TRBD2	TGTGCCAGCAGCTCCAGCGGGAGGGCCAACGAGCAGTACTTC	CASSSSGRANEQYF
TRBJ2-7	TRBV28	-	-	TGTGCCAGCTGGTCGGGGGCGGGAGAGCAGTACTTC	CASWSGAGEQYF
TRBJ2-7	TRBV4-1	few	TRBD2	TGCGCCAGCAGCCAGGGCCCGGGACTAGCGGGAGGTATGAGCTCCTACGAGCAGTACTTC	CASSQGPGLAGGMSSYEQYF
TRBJ2-3	TRBV3-1	few	-	TGTGCCAGCAGCCAAGGACTAGGCCCCACAGATACGCAGTATTTT	CASSQGLGPTDTQYF
TRBJ1-3	TRBV14	many	-	TGTGCCAGCAGCCGCGTCCCTGGAAACACCATATATTTT	CASSRVPGNTIYF
TRBJ1-1	TRBV7-3	many	-	TGTGCCAGCAGCTTAGGGGGTGAAGCTTTCTTT	CASSLGGEAFF
TRBJ2-3	TRBV29-1	-	-	TGCAGCGTTGACGAGAGCACAGATACGCAGTATTTT	CSVDESTDTQYF
TRBJ2-2	TRBV4-1	-	-	TGCGCCAGCAGCCCCACAGGGATGACCGGGGAGCTGTTTTTT	CASSPTGMTGELFF
TRBJ1-4	TRBV12-3/TRBV12-4	few	TRBD1	TGTGCCAGCCGTCACCTCGCCGGGACAGGCCCAACTAATGAAAAACTGTTTTTT	CASRHLAGTGPTNEKLFF
TRBJ2-5	TRBV25-1	-	-	TGTGCCAGCAGTGAATTTGGGACATGGTCTCGGGAGACCCAGTACTTC	CASSEFGTWSRETQYF
TRBJ2-6	TRBV29-1	medium-sized	-	TGCGGAGCCTCTGGGGCCAACGTCCTGACTTTC	CGASGANVLTF
TRBJ2-1	TRBV29-1	many	TRBD1	TGCAGCGTTTCCCGGGACAGGGGGCAATACAATGAGCAGTTCTTC	CSVSRDRGQYNEQFF
TRBJ2-1	TRBV29-1	once	-	TGCAGCACCCTGGGACTTTTCAACAATGAGCAGTTCTTC	CSTLGLFNNEQFF
TRBJ2-1	TRBV5-1	-	TRBD2	TGCGCCAGCAGCCCCGGACTAGCGGGAGGGAACAATGAGCAGTTCTTC	CASSPGLAGGNNEQFF